This entry describes one T cell receptor (beta chain). Its antigen is still unknown. This entry is derived from a study of OX40 agonist ivuxolimab in advanced cancers. Study observations and caveats: Partial responders dosed at 0.1-3.0 mg/kg displayed clonal expansion ranking among the lowest.

Blood specimens came from baseline, cycle 4 day 1, and cycle 7 day 1. Assay: immunoSEQ multiplex PCR; the TCRdb copy retains only in-frame clones and omits some. The table has tens of thousands of clones, 70% to 90% seen once; the top ten hold over 35%. V lost 10 bases and J lost 0, with 14 bases in between. This CDR3 has 14 residues. Germline V gives CDR1 LNHDA, CDR2 SQIVND (reference sequence). This sample comprised CD4+ or CD8+ T cells sorted from blood, obtained in a trial of the OX40 agonist ivuxolimab. The sequence came from an adult with an advanced solid tumor such as melanoma, head and neck, liver or kidney cancer. The chain employs TRBV19 and TRBJ2-3; D is possibly TRBD2 (6 bases). The chain's CDR3 is CATRGDSSTDTQYF. CDR3 bases: TGTGCCACCAGAGGGGACTCTAGCACAGATACGCAGTATTTT.